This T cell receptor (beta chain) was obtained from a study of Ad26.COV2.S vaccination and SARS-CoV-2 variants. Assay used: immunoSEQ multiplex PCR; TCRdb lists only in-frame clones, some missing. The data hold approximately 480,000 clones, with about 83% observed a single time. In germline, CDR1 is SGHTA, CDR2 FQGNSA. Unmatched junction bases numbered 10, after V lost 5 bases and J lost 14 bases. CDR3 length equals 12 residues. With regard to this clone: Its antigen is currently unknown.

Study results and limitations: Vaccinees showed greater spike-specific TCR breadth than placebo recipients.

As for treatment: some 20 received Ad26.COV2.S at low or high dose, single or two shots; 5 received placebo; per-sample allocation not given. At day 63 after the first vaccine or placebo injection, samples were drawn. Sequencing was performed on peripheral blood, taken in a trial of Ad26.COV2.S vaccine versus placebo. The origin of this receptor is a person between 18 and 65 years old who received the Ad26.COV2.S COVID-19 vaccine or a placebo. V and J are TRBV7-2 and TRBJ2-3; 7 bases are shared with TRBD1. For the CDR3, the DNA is TGTGCCAGCAGCCCTAGACAGGGAGTAAGGTATTTT. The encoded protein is CASSPRQGVRYF.